The present TCR beta chain was sequenced within a study of cytomegalovirus exposure and HLA in healthy donors. Regarding the study as a whole: Earlier analysis looked at TCR beta V segments, and most were productive about 87% or about 30% of the time.

The PCR made use of 60 Vbeta and 13 Jbeta primers. Clones were sequenced by immunoSEQ multiplex PCR, and TCRdb holds only the in-frame ones, with some missing. Among 100,000 to 150,000 clones listed, under 20% were seen once. On this clone: Its matching antigen is unknown.

The CDR3 covers 13 residues. The V gene's germline CDR1 is SNHLY and CDR2 FYNNEI. Trimming stripped 6 bases from V and 1 base from J, with 9 bases between. The gene calls are TRBV2 and TRBJ1-1, with D tentatively TRBD1 (5 bases). The sequenced sample consisted of PBMCs. This clonotype was sampled from a female donor in good health and CMV-seropositive. CDR3 coding DNA: TGTGCCAGCAGGGGTCAGGGGAACACTGAAGCTTTCTTT. Protein product: CASRGQGNTEAFF.